The 30 T cell receptor beta chains in this list originate from one sample, sequenced in a study of T cells after yellow fever vaccination. In TCRdb, the 5' RACE reads were re-called with MiXCR into one record per CDR3 protein. The sample comprises a few hundred thousand distinct CDR3 sequences, roughly 7% of which are singletons, and 15% to 20% rests with the top ten. The source was PBMCs, collected about 49 days after the first yellow fever vaccination. These receptors came from a man aged 18 to 30 who received the YFV17D yellow fever vaccine.

The chain joins TRBV7-9 to TRBJ1-2; a possible D gene is TRBD1 (5 bases). The V end was cut by 2 bases, the J end by 7 bases, with 17 bases between. CDR1 and CDR2 (germline): SEHNR, FQNEAQ (reference sequence). The CDR3 has 15 amino acids. CDR3 in DNA: TGTGCCAGCAGCTTAACTCGTTTGTCTGGGGGTGGCTACACCTTC. Translating it yields CASSLTRLSGGGYTF.

The rearrangement links TRBV18 to TRBJ2-1, with 8 bases identical to TRBD1. Germline V gene lookup returns CDR1 KGHSH and CDR2 LQKENI. This CDR3 is 13 amino acids long. J was trimmed by 6 bases and V by 6 bases; bases with no gene match: 4. DNA for the CDR3: TGTGCCAGCTCTCCGGACAGGGTCAATGAGCAGTTCTTC. Translating gives CASSPDRVNEQFF.

In its sample, this clonotype was seen once. This chain joins TRBV6-2 or TRBV6-3 and TRBJ1-1; 7 positions agree with TRBD1. The V segment lost 5 bases and the J segment 4 bases; nucleotides outside the gene matches: 13. The CDR3 has 16 residues. The V gene's germline CDR1 is MNHEY and CDR2 SVGEGT. The CDR3 bases are TGTGCCAGCAGTCCTCGCCCGGACAGGAGGGCCACTGAAGCTTTCTTT. It specifies CASSPRPDRRATEAFF.

This clonotype was observed a few times. The CDR3 nucleotides are TGCAGCGTTGAGGGGCAGGGGGATGTGAGGGAGACCCAGTACTTC. Translating gives CSVEGQGDVRETQYF. The gene calls are TRBV29-1 and TRBJ2-5; 7 positions agree with TRBD1. This CDR3 is 15 amino acids long. Germline CDR1 is SQVTM and CDR2 is ANQGSEA. Unmatched junction bases numbered 12, after V lost 3 bases and J lost 5 bases.

This clonotype was seen repeatedly, ten times or more. This chain uses TRBV11-2 with TRBJ1-5, with D uncertain. This CDR3 has 14 amino acids. The germline V and J ends were trimmed by 0 bases and 4 bases, with 7 bases remaining between them. Germline V gene sequence: CDR1 SGHAT, CDR2 FQNNGV. The CDR3 DNA is TGTGCCAGCAGCTTAGATGGCGGGAATCAGCCCCAGCATTTT. Protein sequence: CASSLDGGNQPQHF.

The table lists this clonotype with many counts. The V call is TRBV20-1, the J call TRBJ2-2; 8 bases are shared with TRBD1. This CDR3 has 16 amino acids. Unmatched junction bases numbered 10, after V lost 3 bases and J lost 4 bases. Per the germline V gene, CDR1 is DFQATT and CDR2 is SNEGSKA (reference sequence). The CDR3 nucleotides are TGCAGTGCTAGGATACCGGGACAGGAATCCACCGGGGAGCTGTTTTTT. This encodes CSARIPGQESTGELFF.

This clonotype was recorded at least ten times. The V and J genes are TRBV7-8 and TRBJ2-7, with D perhaps matching TRBD2 (6 bases). V was trimmed by 1 base and J by 3 bases, leaving 13 bases between them. The CDR3 length is 15 residues. Germline V gene data show CDR1 as SGHVS and CDR2 as FQNEAQ. CDR3 region: CASSLVTGVSYEQYF. The CDR3, as DNA: TGTGCCAGCAGCTTAGTAACGGGAGTAAGCTACGAGCAGTACTTC.

This clonotype was detected many times. The gene calls are TRBV5-1 and TRBJ2-1; D gene unclear. This CDR3 has 11 residues. Between the trimmed V and J ends, which lost 4 bases and 7 bases, there was a span of 6 bases. The V gene's germline CDR1 is SGHRS and CDR2 YFSETQ. CDR3: CASSQVNEQFF. The CDR3 DNA reads TGCGCCAGCAGCCAGGTGAATGAGCAGTTCTTC.

This clonotype was recorded a few times. V and J are TRBV7-9 and TRBJ2-1, with a tentative D call TRBD1 (6 bases). Looked up from germline, CDR1 is SEHNR and CDR2 is FQNEAQ (reference sequence). The CDR3 length is 14 residues. Trimming removed 5 bases from V and 5 bases from J, with 13 bases in between. DNA of the CDR3: TGTGCCAGCAGCCCTCGGACAGACAACAATGAGCAGTTCTTC. Its translation is CASSPRTDNNEQFF. Complete variable domain (other parts from reference TRBV7-9 and TRBJ2-1): DTGVSQNPRHKITKRGQNVTFRCDPISEHNRLYWYRQTLGQGPEFLTYFQNEAQLEKSRLLSDRFSAERPKGSFSTLEIQRTEQGDSAMYLCASSPRTDNNEQFFGPGTRLTVL.

Note on this clonotype: With a much larger clone just one base away, this may be a read error. The chain has TRBV14 and TRBJ2-5; 7 bases agree with TRBD2. The CDR3 covers 17 residues. Germline V gives CDR1 SGHDN, CDR2 FVKESK. CDR3 in amino acids: CASSEDLRGGVMETQYF. DNA for the CDR3: TGTGCCAGCAGCGAAGATCTTCGGGGAGGGGTCATGGAGACCCAGTACTTC.

The chain employs TRBV2 and TRBJ2-7; 8 positions agree with TRBD1. V trimming: 5 bases; J trimming: 0 bases; junction bases outside the gene matches: 15. The germline V gene has CDR1 SNHLY and CDR2 FYNNEI. The length of the CDR3 is 18 residues. CDR3 coding DNA: TGTGCCAGCAGTTTAATCTCCAGGGGGCTTTTATTCTCCTACGAGCAGTACTTC. As protein: CASSLISRGLLFSYEQYF. Together with reference TRBV2 and TRBJ2-7, the CDR3 gives the full variable domain: EPEVTQTPSHQVTQMGQEVILRCVPISNHLYFYWYRQILGQKVEFLVSFYNNEISEKSEIFDDQFSVERPDGSNFTLKIRSTKLEDSAMYFCASSLISRGLLFSYEQYFGPGTRLTVT.

This clonotype was seen more than once but under ten times. The chain links TRBV12-3 or TRBV12-4 to TRBJ2-1; TRBD2 matches 10 bases. The V gene end was trimmed by 3 bases and the J gene end by 5 bases; junction bases not matched to a gene: 10. This CDR3 comprises 17 residues. CDR3 DNA sequence: TGTGCCAGCAGTTTTATGAGGACTAGCGGAGCTAACAATGAGCAGTTCTTC. Its protein product is CASSFMRTSGANNEQFF.

To note about this clonotype: It may be a read error: a sequence one base away is much more abundant. The J gene is TRBJ2-3, the V gene TRBV6-1; D not certain. CDR3 length equals 16 residues. CDR1 is MNHNS and CDR2 is SASEGT in the germline V gene. Deletions cut 7 bases from V and 2 bases from J, with 19 bases between. DNA for the CDR3: TGTGCCAGCACCAAAGAGGTGGCAGACCACACAGATACGCAGTATTTT. Its protein is CASTKEVADHTDTQYF.

This clonotype was seen a handful of times. The chain combines TRBV28 with TRBJ2-3, with no clear D. From germline, CDR1 is MDHEN and CDR2 SYDVKM. Trimming left V 4 bases short and J 4 bases short, with 18 bases between. The CDR3 length is 16 residues. The CDR3, as DNA: TGTGCCAGCAGTTCCATACTACACGCCATCTCAGATACGCAGTATTTT. This codes for CASSSILHAISDTQYF.

In regard to this clonotype: At one end the junction does not follow the germline gene, possibly because of a read error. The chain is built from TRBV4-3 and TRBJ1-1, with no clear D. CDR1 is LGHNA, CDR2 YSLEER, per germline. The CDR3 totals 15 residues. DNA for the CDR3: TGCGCCAACAGCCAAGACACAGTCTCGAACACTGAAGCTTTCTTT. Its translation: CANSQDTVSNTEAFF.

The table lists this clonotype with many counts. The chain links TRBV25-1 to TRBJ2-5, with D unresolved. Trimming removed 1 base at V and 1 base at J, with 4 bases between. Germline V lookup: CDR1 MGHDK, CDR2 SYGVNS. The CDR3 length is 13 residues. CDR3 sequence (DNA): TGTGCCAGCAGTGAATTTTTCCAAGAGACCCAGTACTTC. This translates into CASSEFFQETQYF.

This clonotype was counted a few times. The rearrangement uses TRBV11-2 and TRBJ2-4, with D possibly being TRBD1 or TRBD2 (5 bases each). Germline-derived CDR1 and CDR2 are SGHAT and FQNNGV. The V and J ends lost 1 base and 9 bases respectively, with 13 bases between them. The CDR3 contains 14 residues. The CDR3 DNA is TGTGCCAGCAGCTTAGTGGGGGAGAGGGGCATTCAGTACTTC. As protein: CASSLVGERGIQYF.

This rearrangement joins TRBV4-1 to TRBJ1-1; tentative D call: TRBD1 (6 bases). The CDR3 is 15 amino acids. Germline V CDR1 and CDR2: MGHRA, YSYEKL. Trimming shortened V by 5 bases and J by 7 bases, and 20 bases separated the two germline ends. For the CDR3, the DNA is TGCGCCAGCAGCAAACCGCAGGGGAGGGTCGGTGAAGCTTTCTTT. Protein: CASSKPQGRVGEAFF.

This clonotype showed up just a few times. CDR3 bases: TGTGCCAGCAGCTCCAGGAAGGACAGGGTCTATGACACTGAAGCTTTCTTT. Amino acid sequence: CASSSRKDRVYDTEAFF. This chain uses TRBV7-9 with TRBJ1-1; 8 bases align to TRBD1. Germline V lookup: CDR1 SEHNR, CDR2 FQNEAQ (reference sequence). The junction had 13 bases not matched to a gene; V was cut back by 4 bases and J by 3 bases. The CDR3 length is 17 residues. Looking up the rest from reference TRBV7-9 and TRBJ1-1 gives the full variable domain: DTGVSQNPRHKITKRGQNVTFRCDPISEHNRLYWYRQTLGQGPEFLTYFQNEAQLEKSRLLSDRFSAERPKGSFSTLEIQRTEQGDSAMYLCASSSRKDRVYDTEAFFGQGTRLTVV.

This clonotype was detected ten times or more. V usage is TRBV7-3 and J usage is TRBJ2-1; 9 nucleotides align to TRBD2. Germline trimming cut 2 bases from V and 6 bases from J; bases unmatched to any gene: 2. Germline V gene data show CDR1 as SGHTA and CDR2 as FQGTGA. This CDR3 comprises 14 residues. The CDR3 loop is CASSLGTSINEQFF. DNA of the CDR3: TGTGCCAGCAGCTTAGGGACTAGCATCAATGAGCAGTTCTTC.

This clonotype occurred a few times. Germline is not matched at one junction end, which may reflect a read error. The chain joins TRBV7-2 to TRBJ2-1, with D unresolved. Germline CDR1 and CDR2: SGHTA and FQGNSA. This CDR3 is built from 12 residues. CDR3 nucleotides: TGTGCCAGCAGCTGGATCTACGATGAGCAGTTCTTC. Protein product: CASSWIYDEQFF.

The chain links TRBV12-3 or TRBV12-4 to TRBJ2-2, with D maybe TRBD2 (6 bases). Between the trimmed V and J ends, which lost 7 bases and 1 base, there was a span of 7 bases. The CDR3 has 13 amino acids. The CDR3, as DNA: TGTGCCAGCAAAGCGGGGAACACCGGGGAGCTGTTTTTT. Protein: CASKAGNTGELFF.

This clonotype was found many times. The chain is built from TRBV5-1 and TRBJ2-6; no definite D call. The V end was cut by 1 base, the J end by 1 base, with 6 bases between. The V gene's germline CDR1 is SGHRS and CDR2 YFSETQ. The CDR3 loop spans 15 amino acids. The CDR3 DNA reads TGCGCCAGCAGCTTGCTTCTGTCTGGGGCCAACGTCCTGACTTTC. This sequence encodes CASSLLLSGANVLTF.

This clonotype has a count of ten or more. The chain couples TRBV29-1 to TRBJ2-5; TRBD1 matches 9 bases. The CDR3 runs to 14 residues. Germline loops: CDR1 SQVTM, CDR2 ANQGSEA. The junction had 11 bases not matched to a gene; V was cut back by 7 bases and J by 5 bases. CDR3 nucleotides: TGCAGCGCCCGAGACGGGACAGGGAGGGAGACCCAGTACTTC. This gives the protein CSARDGTGRETQYF.

Notes on this clonotype: Compared with germline, one end of the junction differs, possibly owing to a read error. J is TRBJ2-7 and V is TRBV20-1; no firm D call. CDR3 size: 16 residues. CDR1 is DFQATT, CDR2 SNEGSKA, per germline (reference sequence). CDR3 residues: CSATPIDRTSSYEHYF. DNA for the CDR3: TGCAGTGCTACCCCAATAGACCGGACGAGCTCCTACGAGCACTACTTC.

At least ten counts were recorded for this clonotype. The chain carries TRBV7-9 and TRBJ1-1; D is uncertain. Germline assignment: CDR1 SEHNR and CDR2 FQNEAQ (reference sequence). CDR3 length equals 12 residues. V lost 7 bases and J lost 3, with 9 bases in between. The CDR3 coding sequence is TGTGCCAGCACCCCCACGGACACTGAAGCTTTCTTT. It encodes CASTPTDTEAFF.

The V and J genes are TRBV9 and TRBJ1-6; no reliable D call. In germline, CDR1 is SGDLS, CDR2 YYNGEE. Trimming left V 3 bases short and J 9 bases short, with 13 bases between. CDR3 length: 14 amino acids. The CDR3 DNA follows: TGTGCCAGCAGCGCGGGGATACGGTCTTCACCCCTCCACTTT. Its translation is CASSAGIRSSPLHF.

This clonotype has a count of ten or more. This chain joins TRBV4-1 and TRBJ2-3, with D possibly matching TRBD2 (5 bases). The germline V gene has CDR1 MGHRA and CDR2 YSYEKL. V was cut by 4 bases and J by 0 bases, with 17 bases left in between. The CDR3 runs to 17 residues. The CDR3 region has the DNA TGCGCCAGCAGCCTCCTAGGGAGTCCCGCTAGCACAGATACGCAGTATTTT. It encodes CASSLLGSPASTDTQYF.

At least ten counts were recorded for this clonotype. Here the CDR3 reads CASSPGTVSYEQYF. The CDR3 DNA reads as TGTGCCAGCAGCCCCGGGACGGTCTCCTACGAGCAGTACTTC. The chain is built from TRBV6-2 or TRBV6-3 and TRBJ2-7; D might be TRBD1 or TRBD2, each matching 5 bases. Germline values: CDR1 MNHEY, CDR2 SVGEGT. V shed 6 bases and J shed 0 bases, with 12 bases lying between them. This CDR3 contains 14 residues.

This clonotype was counted ten times or more. This chain uses TRBV5-6 with TRBJ2-3, with D unclear. Germline assignment: CDR1 SGHDT and CDR2 YYEEEE. The length of the CDR3 is 12 residues. The germline V and J ends were trimmed by 7 bases and 2 bases, with 8 bases remaining between them. The CDR3 DNA sequence: TGTGCCAGCGGACGACTCACAGATACGCAGTATTTT. This encodes CASGRLTDTQYF. Complete variable domain (other parts from reference TRBV5-6 and TRBJ2-3): DAGVTQSPTHLIKTRGQQVTLRCSPKSGHDTVSWYQQALGQGPQFIFQYYEEEERQRGNFPDRFSGHQFPNYSSELNVNALLLGDSALYLCASGRLTDTQYFGPGTRLTVL.